The rows below give T cell receptor beta chains drawn from one sample of a study of T cells in Graves' hyperthyroidism and ophthalmopathy. MiXCR, run by TCRdb on the multiplex PCR reads, gives a single entry per CDR3 protein. The data contain roughly 500,000 distinct CDR3 sequences, 46% of them singletons. The sample consisted of peripheral blood or thyroid tissue (not recorded which). The receptor source for this set is an adult woman with Graves' disease, either hyperthyroidism or ophthalmopathy (not recorded which). The CDR3 runs from the conserved cysteine through the conserved F or W. Each record gives: D gene, J gene, V gene, CDR3 protein. D genes are given only for firm matches.

>TRBD1|TRBJ2-2|TRBV12-3/TRBV12-4
CASILGPGGRASGELFF
>TRBD1|TRBJ1-5|TRBV7-2
CASSTRTGSNSNQPQHF
>TRBD1|TRBJ1-2|TRBV20-1
CSAGQGNYGYTF
>NA|TRBJ2-2|TRBV20-1
CSTLMSNTGELFF
>TRBD2|TRBJ2-5|TRBV7-1
CASSSPRLAGLETQYF
>TRBD2|TRBJ2-1|TRBV24-1
CATSDQTSGRYNEQFF
>TRBD1|TRBJ1-1|TRBV2
CASRESGQGNTEAFF
>NA|TRBJ1-2|TRBV20-1
CSGVGGEGDYTF
>NA|TRBJ1-5|TRBV5-1
CASSLRGPDSNQPQHF
>NA|TRBJ1-5|TRBV5-8
CASSHATRRRNQPQHF
>NA|TRBJ1-1|TRBV27
CASSVRAPNTEAFF
>NA|TRBJ1-2|TRBV15
CATSRDEGRALYGYTF
>TRBD1|TRBJ1-2|TRBV5-8
CASSSLRQQGALSGYTF
>NA|TRBJ1-6|TRBV29-1
CSVEGGEFYEQYMAESSSF
>NA|TRBJ1-4|TRBV5-1
CASSLGSVGMTNEKLFF
>NA|TRBJ1-5|TRBV9
CASSVGEVQPQHF
>NA|TRBJ2-7|TRBV6-7
CASSPTIPYEQYF
>NA|TRBJ2-5|TRBV13
CASSLEQLEETQYF
>NA|TRBJ1-2|TRBV20-1
CSARTAGDYGYTF
>TRBD2|TRBJ2-7|TRBV5-1
CASKVAGVIGEQYF
>NA|TRBJ2-7|TRBV7-2
CASRGGDEQYF
>NA|TRBJ2-7|TRBV20-1
CSAKEAYEQYF